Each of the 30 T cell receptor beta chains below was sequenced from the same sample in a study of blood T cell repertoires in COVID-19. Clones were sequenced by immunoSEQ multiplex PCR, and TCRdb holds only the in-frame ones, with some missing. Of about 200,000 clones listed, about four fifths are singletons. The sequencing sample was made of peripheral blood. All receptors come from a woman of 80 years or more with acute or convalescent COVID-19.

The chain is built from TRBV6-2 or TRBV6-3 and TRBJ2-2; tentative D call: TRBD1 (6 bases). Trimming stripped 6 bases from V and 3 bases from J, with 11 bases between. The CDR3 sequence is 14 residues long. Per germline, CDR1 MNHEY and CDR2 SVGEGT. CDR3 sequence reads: CASSRHRDTGELFF. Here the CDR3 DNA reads TGTGCCAGCAGCCGACACAGGGACACCGGGGAGCTGTTTTTT.

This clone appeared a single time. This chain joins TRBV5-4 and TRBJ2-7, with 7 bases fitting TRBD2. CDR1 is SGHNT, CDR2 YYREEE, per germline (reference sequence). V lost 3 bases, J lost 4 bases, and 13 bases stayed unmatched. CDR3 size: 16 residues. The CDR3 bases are TGTGCCAGCAGCTCTAAAGCAGCGGGACCGCCTTACGAGCAGTACTTC. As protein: CASSSKAAGPPYEQYF.

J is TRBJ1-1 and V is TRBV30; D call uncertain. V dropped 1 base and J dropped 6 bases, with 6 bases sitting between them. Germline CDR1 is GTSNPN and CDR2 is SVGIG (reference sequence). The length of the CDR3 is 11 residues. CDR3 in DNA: TGTGCCTGGAGTGGGCTCTCTGAAGCTTTCTTT. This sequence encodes CAWSGLSEAFF.

The CDR3 DNA sequence: TGTGCCAGCGGACAGGGCGTCTATGGCTACACCTTC. This codes for CASGQGVYGYTF. The chain uses TRBV6-5 and TRBJ1-2; 8 nucleotides match TRBD1. Germline V lookup: CDR1 MNHEY, CDR2 SVGAGI. This CDR3 is 12 amino acids long. V trimming: 8 bases; J trimming: 4 bases; junction bases outside the gene matches: 3.

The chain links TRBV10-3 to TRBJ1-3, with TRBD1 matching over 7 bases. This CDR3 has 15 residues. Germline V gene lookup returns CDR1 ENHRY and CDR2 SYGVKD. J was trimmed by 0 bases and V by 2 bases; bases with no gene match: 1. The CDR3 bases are TGTGCCATCAGTGAGGGGACAGACTCTGGAAACACCATATATTTT. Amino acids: CAISEGTDSGNTIYF.

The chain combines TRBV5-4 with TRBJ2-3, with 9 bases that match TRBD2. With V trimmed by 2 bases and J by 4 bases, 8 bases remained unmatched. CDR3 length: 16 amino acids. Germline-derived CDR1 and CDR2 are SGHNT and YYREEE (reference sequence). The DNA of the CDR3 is TGTGCCAGCAGCTTTCGTAGCGGGAGCCCAGCAGATACGCAGTATTTT. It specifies CASSFRSGSPADTQYF.

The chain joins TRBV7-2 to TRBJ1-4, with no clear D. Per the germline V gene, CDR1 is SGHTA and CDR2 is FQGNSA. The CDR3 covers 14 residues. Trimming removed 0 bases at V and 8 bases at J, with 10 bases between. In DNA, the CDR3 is TGTGCCAGCAGCTTAGCACCTAGGAACGAAAAACTGTTTTTT. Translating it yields CASSLAPRNEKLFF.

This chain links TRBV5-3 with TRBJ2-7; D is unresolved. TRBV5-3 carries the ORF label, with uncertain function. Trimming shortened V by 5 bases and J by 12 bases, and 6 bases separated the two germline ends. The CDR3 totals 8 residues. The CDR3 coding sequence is TGTGCCAGAAGTGAAGCGTACTTC. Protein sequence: CARSEAYF.

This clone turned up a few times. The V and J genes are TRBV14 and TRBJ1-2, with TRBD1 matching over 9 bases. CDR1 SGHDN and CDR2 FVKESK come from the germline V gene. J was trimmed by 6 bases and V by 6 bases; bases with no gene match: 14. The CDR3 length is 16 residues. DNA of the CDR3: TGTGCCAGCAGTCACTTCCCGGGACAGGGAGATAATGGCTACACCTTC. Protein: CASSHFPGQGDNGYTF.

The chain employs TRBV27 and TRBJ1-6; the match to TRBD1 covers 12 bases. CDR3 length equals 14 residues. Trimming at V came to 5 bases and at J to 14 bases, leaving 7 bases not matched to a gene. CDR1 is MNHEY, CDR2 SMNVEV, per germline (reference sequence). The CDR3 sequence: CASSGTGGPISLHF. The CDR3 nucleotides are TGTGCCAGCAGTGGGACAGGGGGCCCTATCTCCCTCCACTTT.

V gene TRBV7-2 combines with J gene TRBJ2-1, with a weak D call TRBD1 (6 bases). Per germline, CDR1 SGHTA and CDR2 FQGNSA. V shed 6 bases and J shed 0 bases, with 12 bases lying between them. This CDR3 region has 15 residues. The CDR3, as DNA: TGTGCCAGCAGTCCAGGGGTCACCTCCTACAATGAGCAGTTCTTC. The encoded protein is CASSPGVTSYNEQFF.

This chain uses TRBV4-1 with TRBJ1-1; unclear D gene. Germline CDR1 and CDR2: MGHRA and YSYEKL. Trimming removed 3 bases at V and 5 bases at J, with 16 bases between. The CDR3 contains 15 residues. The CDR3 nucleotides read TGCGCCAGCAGCCAGAGCTCTCTCTTGAGAACTGAAGCTTTCTTT. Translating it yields CASSQSSLLRTEAFF.

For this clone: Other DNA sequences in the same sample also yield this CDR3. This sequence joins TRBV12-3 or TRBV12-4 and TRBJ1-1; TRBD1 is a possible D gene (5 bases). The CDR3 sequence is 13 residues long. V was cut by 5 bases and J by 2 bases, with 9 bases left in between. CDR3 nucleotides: TGTGCCAGCAGTCCCACAGGTAACACTGAAGCTTTCTTT. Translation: CASSPTGNTEAFF.

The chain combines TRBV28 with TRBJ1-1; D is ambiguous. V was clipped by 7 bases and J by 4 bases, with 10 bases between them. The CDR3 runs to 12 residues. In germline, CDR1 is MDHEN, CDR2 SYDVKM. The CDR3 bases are TGTGCCAGCACCTTCGCAGGCACTGAAGCTTTCTTT. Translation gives CASTFAGTEAFF.

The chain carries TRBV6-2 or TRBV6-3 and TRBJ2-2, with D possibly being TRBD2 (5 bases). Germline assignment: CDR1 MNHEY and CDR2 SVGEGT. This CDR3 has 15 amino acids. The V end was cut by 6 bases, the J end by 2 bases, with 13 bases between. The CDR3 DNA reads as TGTGCCAGCAGCCCCCCCGGGGTAAACACCGGGGAGCTGTTTTTT. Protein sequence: CASSPPGVNTGELFF.

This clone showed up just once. The CDR3 region has the DNA TGCGCCAGCAGCTTGCTCCAGGGAGGAACTGAAGCTTTCTTT. Protein: CASSLLQGGTEAFF. This chain connects TRBV5-1 to TRBJ1-1, with D tentatively TRBD1 (5 bases). The CDR3 loop spans 14 amino acids. V shed 1 base and J shed 5 bases, with 12 bases lying between them. Germline loops: CDR1 SGHRS, CDR2 YFSETQ.

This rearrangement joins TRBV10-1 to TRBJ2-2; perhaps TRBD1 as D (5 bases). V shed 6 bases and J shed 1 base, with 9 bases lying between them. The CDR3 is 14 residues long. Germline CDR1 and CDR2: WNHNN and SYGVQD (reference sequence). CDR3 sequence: CASRTDRNTGELFF. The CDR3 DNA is TGCGCCAGCAGAACCGACAGGAACACCGGGGAGCTGTTTTTT.

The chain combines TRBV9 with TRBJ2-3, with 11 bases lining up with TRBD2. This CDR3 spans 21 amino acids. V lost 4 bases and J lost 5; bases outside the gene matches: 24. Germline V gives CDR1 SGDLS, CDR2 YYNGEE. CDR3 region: CASSPRGQTSGALLFGDTQYF. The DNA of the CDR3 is TGTGCCAGCAGCCCCCGAGGCCAGACTAGCGGGGCCCTCCTTTTTGGAGATACGCAGTATTTT. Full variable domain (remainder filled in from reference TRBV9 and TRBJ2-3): DSGVTQTPKHLITATGQRVTLRCSPRSGDLSVYWYQQSLDQGLQFLIQYYNGEERAKGNILERFSAQQFPDLHSELNLSSLELGDSALYFCASSPRGQTSGALLFGDTQYFGPGTRLTVL.

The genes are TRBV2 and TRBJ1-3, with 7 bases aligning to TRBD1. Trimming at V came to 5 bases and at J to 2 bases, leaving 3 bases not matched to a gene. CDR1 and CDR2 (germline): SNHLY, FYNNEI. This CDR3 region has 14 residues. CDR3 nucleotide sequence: TGTGCCAGCAGTACCAGGGGGACTGGAAACACCATATATTTT. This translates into CASSTRGTGNTIYF.

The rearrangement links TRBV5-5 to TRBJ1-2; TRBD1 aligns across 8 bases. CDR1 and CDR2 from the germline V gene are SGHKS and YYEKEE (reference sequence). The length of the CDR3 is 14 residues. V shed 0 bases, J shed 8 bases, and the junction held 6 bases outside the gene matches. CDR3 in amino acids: CASSLEAGGIGYTF. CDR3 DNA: TGTGCCAGCAGCTTGGAGGCAGGGGGCATCGGCTACACCTTC.

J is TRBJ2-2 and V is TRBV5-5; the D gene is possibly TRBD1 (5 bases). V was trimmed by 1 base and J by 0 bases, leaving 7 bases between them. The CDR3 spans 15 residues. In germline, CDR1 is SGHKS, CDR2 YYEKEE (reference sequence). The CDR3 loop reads CASSLQGPNTGELFF. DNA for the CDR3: TGTGCCAGCAGCTTGCAGGGCCCGAACACCGGGGAGCTGTTTTTT.

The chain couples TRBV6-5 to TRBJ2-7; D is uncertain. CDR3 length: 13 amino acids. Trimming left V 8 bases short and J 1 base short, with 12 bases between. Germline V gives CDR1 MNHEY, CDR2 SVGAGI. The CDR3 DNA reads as TGTGCCAGCCTGATACTTAATTCCTACGAGCAGTACTTC. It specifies CASLILNSYEQYF.

DNA of the CDR3: TGTGCCAGCACCCAGGGGGCGGACACTGAAGCTTTCTTT. Translated, it gives CASTQGADTEAFF. The chain has TRBV12-3 or TRBV12-4 and TRBJ1-1, with TRBD1 matching 8 bases. CDR3 length: 13 amino acids. The V segment lost 7 bases and the J segment 3 bases; nucleotides outside the gene matches: 4.

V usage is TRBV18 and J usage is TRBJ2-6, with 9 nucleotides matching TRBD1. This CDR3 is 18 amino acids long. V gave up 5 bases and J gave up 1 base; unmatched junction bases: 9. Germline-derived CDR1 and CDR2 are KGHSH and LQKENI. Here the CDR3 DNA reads TGTGCCAGCTCATTTCAGGGACAGGGCATATCTGGGGCCAACGTCCTGACTTTC. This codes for CASSFQGQGISGANVLTF. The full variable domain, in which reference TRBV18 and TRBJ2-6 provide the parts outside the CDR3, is NAGVMQNPRHLVRRRGQEARLRCSPMKGHSHVYWYRQLPEEGLKFMVYLQKENIIDESGMPKERFSAEFPKEGPSILRIQQVVRGDSAAYFCASSFQGQGISGANVLTFGAGSRLTVL.

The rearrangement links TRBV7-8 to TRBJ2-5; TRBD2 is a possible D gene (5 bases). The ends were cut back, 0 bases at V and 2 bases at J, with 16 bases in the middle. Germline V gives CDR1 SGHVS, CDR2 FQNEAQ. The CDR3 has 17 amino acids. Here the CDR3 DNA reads TGTGCCAGCAGCTTAGCGATCCTAGCTGTAGGGCAAGAGACCCAGTACTTC. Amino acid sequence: CASSLAILAVGQETQYF.

CDR3 region: CASRSPGGAYTGELFF. The CDR3 region has the DNA TGTGCCAGCAGGAGTCCAGGGGGCGCGTACACCGGGGAGCTGTTTTTT. This chain connects TRBV7-8 to TRBJ2-2; 8 bases map to TRBD1. Germline V gene data show CDR1 as SGHVS and CDR2 as FQNEAQ. This CDR3 has 16 residues. J was trimmed by 3 bases and V by 6 bases; bases with no gene match: 9.

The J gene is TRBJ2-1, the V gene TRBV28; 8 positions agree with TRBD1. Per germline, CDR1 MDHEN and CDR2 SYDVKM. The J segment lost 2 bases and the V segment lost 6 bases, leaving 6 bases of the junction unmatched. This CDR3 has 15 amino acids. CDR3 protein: CASSLTGGTYNEQFF. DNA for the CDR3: TGTGCCAGCAGCTTAACAGGGGGAACCTACAATGAGCAGTTCTTC.

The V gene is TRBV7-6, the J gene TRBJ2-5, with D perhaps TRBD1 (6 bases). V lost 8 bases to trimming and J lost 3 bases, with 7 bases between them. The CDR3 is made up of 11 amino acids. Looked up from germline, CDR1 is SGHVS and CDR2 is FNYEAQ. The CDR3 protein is CASGGEETQYF. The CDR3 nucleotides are TGTGCCAGCGGGGGCGAAGAGACCCAGTACTTC.

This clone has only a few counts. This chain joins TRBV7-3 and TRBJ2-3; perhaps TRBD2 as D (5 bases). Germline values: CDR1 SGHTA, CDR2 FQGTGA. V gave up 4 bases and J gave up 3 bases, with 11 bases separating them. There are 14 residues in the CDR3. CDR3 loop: CASSSDRTTDTQYF. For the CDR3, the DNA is TGTGCCAGCAGCTCAGACCGGACTACAGATACGCAGTATTTT.

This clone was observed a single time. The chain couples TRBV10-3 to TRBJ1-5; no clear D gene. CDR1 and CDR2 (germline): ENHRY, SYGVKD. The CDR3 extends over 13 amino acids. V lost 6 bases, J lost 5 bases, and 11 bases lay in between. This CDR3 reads CAIRHGDYQPQHF. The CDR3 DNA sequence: TGTGCCATCAGACACGGAGATTATCAGCCCCAGCATTTT.